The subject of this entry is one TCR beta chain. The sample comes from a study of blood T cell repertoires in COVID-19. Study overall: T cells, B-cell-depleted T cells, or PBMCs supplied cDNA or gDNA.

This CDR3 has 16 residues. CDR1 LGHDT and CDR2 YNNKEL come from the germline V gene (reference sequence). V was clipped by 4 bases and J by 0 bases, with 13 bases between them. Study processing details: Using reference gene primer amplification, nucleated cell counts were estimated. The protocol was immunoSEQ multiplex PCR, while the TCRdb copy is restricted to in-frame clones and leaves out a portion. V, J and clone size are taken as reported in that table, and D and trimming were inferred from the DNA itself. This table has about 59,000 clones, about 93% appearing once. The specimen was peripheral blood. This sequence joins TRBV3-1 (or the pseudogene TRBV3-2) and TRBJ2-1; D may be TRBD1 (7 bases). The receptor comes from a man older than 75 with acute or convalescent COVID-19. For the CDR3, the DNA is TGTGCCAGCAGCCTTGCGGGACAGCGCTCCTACAATGAGCAGTTCTTC. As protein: CASSLAGQRSYNEQFF.